This TCR beta chain originates from a study of T-cell memory formation after mild COVID-19. TCRdb passed the 5' RACE reads through MiXCR, listing each CDR3 protein once. The sample gives 300,000 to 400,000 distinct CDR3 sequences, roughly 20% of which show up once; approximately 12% is in the top ten. This sequence originates from an adult woman who had mild COVID-19 (a few samples of this study predate the infection). Cell type and time point are not known. The sample consisted of PBMCs or a T cell subset sorted from them (not recorded which).

The DNA of the CDR3 is TGTGCCAGCAGCAAGACAGGGCCGGGCACTGAAGCTTTCTTT. Translation: CASSKTGPGTEAFF. V usage is TRBV7-3 and J usage is TRBJ1-1, with TRBD1 matching over 7 bases. CDR1 is SGHTA and CDR2 is FQGTGA in the germline V gene. The J segment lost 4 bases and the V segment lost 5 bases, leaving 7 bases of the junction unmatched. The CDR3 loop spans 14 amino acids.